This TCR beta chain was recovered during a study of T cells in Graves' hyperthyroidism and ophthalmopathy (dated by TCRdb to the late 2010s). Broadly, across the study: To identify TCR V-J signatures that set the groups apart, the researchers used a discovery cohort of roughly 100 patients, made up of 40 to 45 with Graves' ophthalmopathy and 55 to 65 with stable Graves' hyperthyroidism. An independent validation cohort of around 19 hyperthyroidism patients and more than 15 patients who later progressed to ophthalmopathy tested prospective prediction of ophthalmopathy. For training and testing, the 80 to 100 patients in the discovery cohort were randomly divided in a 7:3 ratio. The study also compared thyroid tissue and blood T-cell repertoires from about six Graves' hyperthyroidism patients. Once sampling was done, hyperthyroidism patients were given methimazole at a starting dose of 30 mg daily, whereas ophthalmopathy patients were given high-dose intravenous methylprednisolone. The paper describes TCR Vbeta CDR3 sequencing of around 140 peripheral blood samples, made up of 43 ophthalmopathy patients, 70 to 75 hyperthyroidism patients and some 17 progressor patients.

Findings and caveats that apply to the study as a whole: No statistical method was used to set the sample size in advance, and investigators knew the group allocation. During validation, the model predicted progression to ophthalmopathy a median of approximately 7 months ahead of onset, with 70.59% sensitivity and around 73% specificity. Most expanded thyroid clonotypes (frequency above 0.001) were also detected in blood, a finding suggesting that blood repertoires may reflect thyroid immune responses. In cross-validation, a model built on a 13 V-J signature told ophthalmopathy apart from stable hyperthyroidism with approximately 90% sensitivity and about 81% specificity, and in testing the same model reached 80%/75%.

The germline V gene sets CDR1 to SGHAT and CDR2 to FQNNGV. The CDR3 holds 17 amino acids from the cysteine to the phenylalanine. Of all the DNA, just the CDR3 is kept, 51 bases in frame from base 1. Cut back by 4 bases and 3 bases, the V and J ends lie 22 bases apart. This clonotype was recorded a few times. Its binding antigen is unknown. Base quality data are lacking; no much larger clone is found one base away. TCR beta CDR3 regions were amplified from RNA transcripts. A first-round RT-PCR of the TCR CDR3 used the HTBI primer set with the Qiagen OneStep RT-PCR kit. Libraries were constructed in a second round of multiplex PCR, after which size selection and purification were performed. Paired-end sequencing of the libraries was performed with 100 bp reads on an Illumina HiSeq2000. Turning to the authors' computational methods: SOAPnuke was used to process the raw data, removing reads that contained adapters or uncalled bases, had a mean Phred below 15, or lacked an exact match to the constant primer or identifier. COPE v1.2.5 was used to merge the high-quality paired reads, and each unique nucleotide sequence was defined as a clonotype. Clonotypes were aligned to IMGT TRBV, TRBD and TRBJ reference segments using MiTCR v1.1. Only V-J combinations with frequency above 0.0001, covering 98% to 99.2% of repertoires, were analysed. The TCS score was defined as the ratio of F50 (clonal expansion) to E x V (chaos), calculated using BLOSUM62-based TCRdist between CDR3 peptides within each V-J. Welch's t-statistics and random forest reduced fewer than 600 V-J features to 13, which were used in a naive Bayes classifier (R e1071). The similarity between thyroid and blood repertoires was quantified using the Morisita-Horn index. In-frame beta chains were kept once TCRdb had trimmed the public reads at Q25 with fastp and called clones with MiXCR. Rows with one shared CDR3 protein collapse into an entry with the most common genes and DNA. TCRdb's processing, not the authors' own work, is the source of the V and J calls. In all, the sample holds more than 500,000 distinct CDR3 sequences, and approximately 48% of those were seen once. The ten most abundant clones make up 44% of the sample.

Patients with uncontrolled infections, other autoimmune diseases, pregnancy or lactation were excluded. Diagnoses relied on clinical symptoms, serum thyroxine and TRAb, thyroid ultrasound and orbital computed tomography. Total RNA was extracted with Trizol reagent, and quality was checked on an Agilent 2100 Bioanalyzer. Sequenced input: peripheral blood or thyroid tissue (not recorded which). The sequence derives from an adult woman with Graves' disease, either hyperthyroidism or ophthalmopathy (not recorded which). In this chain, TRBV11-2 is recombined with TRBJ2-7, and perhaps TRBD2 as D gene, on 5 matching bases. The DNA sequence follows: TGTGCCAGCAGCTCTTCCGTGGCGAGAGGGCGGAACTACGAGCAGTACTTC. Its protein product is CASSSSVARGRNYEQYF.